These 14 T cell receptor beta chains originate from one sample sequenced in a study of blood T cells in healthy people across ages. With a J-beta primer mix and a sample-barcoded 5' primer, a second PCR ran about 7 to 11 cycles. TCRdb redid the calling of the 5' RACE reads with MiXCR, one entry per CDR3 protein. The table shows roughly 1.7 million distinct CDR3 sequences, with about 35% occurring only once. Sequenced: blood. Receptors were obtained from a woman under 40 in good health.

This clonotype occurred a few times. The gene calls are TRBV7-3 and TRBJ2-7; 8 bases are shared with TRBD1. The CDR3 is 14 amino acids. J gave up 6 bases and V 2 bases, and 6 bases lay outside the gene matches. In germline, CDR1 is SGHTA, CDR2 FQGTGA. The DNA of the CDR3 is TGTGCCAGCAGCTTATACGGACAGGGTAGCGAGCAGTACTTC. Its protein is CASSLYGQGSEQYF.

This chain links TRBV12-3 or TRBV12-4 with TRBJ1-1, with D hard to call. Trimming pared 7 bases from V and 5 bases from J, leaving 11 bases between. The CDR3 contains 12 residues. The CDR3 protein is CASTGLGTEAFF. CDR3 DNA sequence: TGTGCCAGCACCGGCCTGGGGACTGAAGCTTTCTTT.

The CDR3 coding sequence is TGTGCCATCAGTGACGAAGAGTGGCAGCCCCAGCATTTT. Protein: CAISDEEWQPQHF. The J gene is TRBJ1-5, the V gene TRBV10-3; D not resolved. Deletions cut 3 bases from V and 7 bases from J, with 10 bases between. The CDR3 runs to 13 residues. The germline V gene encodes CDR1 ENHRY and CDR2 SYGVKD.

Concerning this clonotype itself: At one end, the junction sequence differs from germline, possibly due to a read error. The chain is built from TRBV7-9 and TRBJ1-2, with D possibly TRBD1 on 5 matching bases. Germline-derived CDR1 and CDR2 are SEHNR and FQNEAQ (reference sequence). This CDR3 contains 14 residues. The CDR3 sequence is CTSSSRGKNYGYTF. CDR3 coding DNA: TGTACCAGCAGCTCGAGGGGAAAAAACTATGGCTACACCTTC.

The chain employs TRBV7-9 and TRBJ2-1, with TRBD1 matching 7 bases. This CDR3 comprises 16 residues. Germline V gene data show CDR1 as SEHNR and CDR2 as FQNEAQ (reference sequence). V lost 6 bases, J lost 4 bases, and 12 bases stayed unmatched. This CDR3 is CASRPVKTGRYNEQFF. Here the CDR3 DNA reads TGTGCCAGCAGACCGGTTAAGACAGGGAGATACAATGAGCAGTTCTTC.

The V call is TRBV7-8, the J call TRBJ2-7, with 8 nucleotides matching TRBD2. Losses at the gene ends were 3 bases for V and 6 bases for J; bases not matched to a gene: 13. The CDR3 runs to 16 residues. Germline V gene data show CDR1 as SGHVS and CDR2 as FQNEAQ. The CDR3 nucleotides read TGTGCCAGCAGCTTTGCCCTGGGACTAGGAAATCTCGAGCAGTACTTC. Translation gives CASSFALGLGNLEQYF.

This chain connects TRBV5-1 to TRBJ2-1; 7 positions match TRBD2. The DNA matches TRBJ2-7 better at its end, which makes the J call doubtful. CDR1 and CDR2 (germline): SGHRS, YFSETQ. The CDR3 totals 15 residues. Written as DNA, the CDR3 is TGCGCCAGCAGCTTGGACAGAGCTTTTAGCGGGGAGCAGTACTTC. This sequence encodes CASSLDRAFSGEQYF.

This CDR3 reads CATRNDETGELFF. CDR3 sequence (DNA): TGTGCCACCAGAAATGACGAAACCGGGGAGCTGTTTTTT. The rearrangement joins TRBV10-3 to TRBJ2-2; D is undetermined. The CDR3 extends over 13 amino acids. V lost 10 bases and J lost 5, with 14 bases in between. Germline loops: CDR1 ENHRY, CDR2 SYGVKD.

This chain connects TRBV20-1 to TRBJ1-2, with TRBD1 as a possible D gene (5 bases). The CDR3 runs 13 residues. The ends were cut back, 3 bases at V and 4 bases at J, with 12 bases in the middle. Per germline, CDR1 DFQATT and CDR2 SNEGSKA (reference sequence). CDR3 sequence reads: CSARQGELYGYTF. The CDR3 DNA reads TGCAGTGCTAGGCAGGGAGAGCTCTATGGCTACACCTTC.

The chain couples TRBV20-1 to TRBJ2-1; 8 positions match TRBD1. Looked up from germline, CDR1 is DFQATT and CDR2 is SNEGSKA (reference sequence). The V and J ends lost 2 bases and 4 bases, in that order; junction bases with no gene match: 10. The CDR3 contains 16 residues. CDR3 amino acids: CSARPSSGGRYNEQFF. In DNA, the CDR3 is TGCAGTGCTAGACCCTCCTCAGGGGGCCGTTACAATGAGCAGTTCTTC.

The sample holds a few counts of this clonotype. V and J are TRBV7-9 and TRBJ2-1; 14 nucleotides agree with TRBD2. Germline CDR1 is SEHNR and CDR2 is FQNEAQ (reference sequence). With V trimmed by 5 bases and J by 5 bases, 2 bases remained unmatched. The length of the CDR3 is 15 residues. Written as DNA, the CDR3 is TGTGCCAGCAGCGGGACTAGCGGGAGTCACAATGAGCAGTTCTTC. Translated: CASSGTSGSHNEQFF.

The sample holds a few counts of this clonotype. The rearrangement links TRBV7-9 to TRBJ1-2, with D hard to call. CDR1 and CDR2 from the germline V gene are SEHNR and FQNEAQ (reference sequence). Trimming cost V 5 bases and J 4 bases, with 8 bases left between them. There are 12 residues in the CDR3. CDR3 in DNA: TGTGCCAGCAGCGAGTTAGCCTATGGCTACACCTTC. Translation gives CASSELAYGYTF.

The chain employs TRBV12-3 or TRBV12-4 and TRBJ2-3; TRBD2 is a possible D gene (6 bases). Trimming took 0 bases from V and 1 from J, leaving 14 bases between them. This CDR3 region has 17 residues. For the CDR3, the DNA is TGTGCCAGCAGTTTAGCGGGGGGTGGCGGACGCACAGATACGCAGTATTTT. It encodes CASSLAGGGGRTDTQYF.

V usage is TRBV20-1 and J usage is TRBJ2-5; a possible D gene is TRBD2 (5 bases). Germline CDR1 and CDR2: DFQATT and SNEGSKA (reference sequence). Between the trimmed V and J ends, which lost 8 bases and 0 bases, there was a span of 10 bases. The CDR3 consists of 12 residues. The CDR3 here is CSCVGDQETQYF. DNA for the CDR3: TGCAGTTGCGTCGGGGACCAAGAGACCCAGTACTTC.